This passage covers 24 T cell receptor beta chains from one sample sequenced in a study of T cells in Graves' hyperthyroidism and ophthalmopathy. Regions amplified from RNA transcripts were the TCR beta CDR3 regions. During a first-round RT-PCR of the TCR CDR3, the HTBI primer set was used. From the multiplex PCR reads, TCRdb called clonotypes with MiXCR, one entry per CDR3 protein. The repertoire includes about 59,000 distinct CDR3 sequences, approximately 50% of them detected once, and approximately 3.5% sits in the top ten. The sequencing input was blood. The receptor set was obtained from a woman aged 60-75 years with Graves' ophthalmopathy.

This clonotype occurred many times. The rearrangement links TRBV20-1 to TRBJ2-7; TRBD1 matches 9 bases. The CDR3 contains 14 residues. After removal of 3 bases from V and 4 bases from J, the junction contained 7 bases not matched to a gene. CDR1 is DFQATT and CDR2 is SNEGSKA in the germline V gene (reference sequence). The DNA of the CDR3 is TGCAGTGCTAGGGCCGACAGGGGGTCGTACGAGCAGTACTTC. Its protein is CSARADRGSYEQYF.

At least ten counts were recorded for this clonotype. The rearrangement links TRBV7-9 to TRBJ1-5; D gene ambiguous. Germline lookup yields CDR1 SEHNR and CDR2 FQNEAQ (reference sequence). The V gene lost 5 bases and the J gene lost 6 bases, with 17 bases spanning the gap. The CDR3 contains 15 residues. For the CDR3, the DNA is TGTGCCAGCAGCCTTACCCCGGATCGGGGTCAGCCCCAGCATTTT. Translating it yields CASSLTPDRGQPQHF.

This clonotype has a count of ten or more. This chain connects TRBV20-1 to TRBJ2-5; 10 bases are a match to TRBD2. The germline gives CDR1 DFQATT, CDR2 SNEGSKA (reference sequence). The CDR3 runs 16 residues. Trimming at V came to 0 bases and at J to 3 bases, leaving 7 bases not matched to a gene. The CDR3, as DNA: TGCAGTGCTAGAGATGGTAGCGGGAGGCATAAAGAGACCCAGTACTTC. It yields the protein CSARDGSGRHKETQYF.

The table lists this clonotype with many counts. V and J are TRBV20-1 and TRBJ1-1, with D tentatively TRBD1 (5 bases). Trimming pared 0 bases from V and 3 bases from J, leaving 17 bases between. Germline V lookup: CDR1 DFQATT, CDR2 SNEGSKA (reference sequence). CDR3 size: 16 residues. The chain's CDR3 is CSARDPVGGVDTEAFF. CDR3 DNA sequence: TGCAGTGCTAGAGACCCTGTTGGGGGGGTGGACACTGAAGCTTTCTTT.

This clonotype appeared many times. For the CDR3, the DNA is TGCGCCAGCAGCTCCGGGACAGGGGGGAACAATGAGCAGTTCTTC. Amino acid sequence: CASSSGTGGNNEQFF. This chain links TRBV5-1 with TRBJ2-1, with 11 bases identical to TRBD1. J gave up 5 bases and V 3 bases, and 4 bases lay outside the gene matches. This CDR3 is built from 15 residues. Germline CDR1 and CDR2: SGHRS and YFSETQ.

The rearrangement joins TRBV7-9 to TRBJ2-2, with 8 nucleotides matching TRBD1. There are 18 residues in the CDR3. Germline-derived CDR1 and CDR2 are SEHNR and FQNEAQ (reference sequence). The trim removed 0 bases at V and 8 bases at J, leaving 14 bases unmatched. The CDR3 sequence is CASSLARGTGTSSGELFF. As DNA, the CDR3 is TGTGCCAGCAGCTTAGCTAGAGGGACAGGTACCTCCTCTGGGGAGCTGTTTTTT.

This clonotype turned up a few times. The rearrangement uses TRBV2 and TRBJ1-4; D is possibly TRBD1 (5 bases). The CDR3 totals 14 residues. Germline CDR1 reads SNHLY; CDR2 reads FYNNEI. V was cut by 4 bases and J by 7 bases, with 13 bases left in between. The CDR3, as DNA: TGTGCCAGCAGTGGGGGACCATCCTCTGAAAAACTGTTTTTT. Translated, it gives CASSGGPSSEKLFF.

The CDR3 DNA reads as TGTGCCAGCAGCCCCGGGCCGGGCTATGGCTACACCTTC. Its translation: CASSPGPGYGYTF. The chain uses TRBV12-3 or TRBV12-4 and TRBJ1-2; no clear D gene. The ends were cut back, 6 bases at V and 4 bases at J, with 12 bases in the middle. This CDR3 spans 13 amino acids.

This sequence joins TRBV7-3 and TRBJ2-2; D is uncertain. The germline V gene has CDR1 SGHTA and CDR2 FQGTGA. The V gene lost 2 bases and the J gene lost 6 bases, with 7 bases spanning the gap. The CDR3 contains 13 residues. CDR3 nucleotides: TGTGCCAGCAGCTTAGATAGGGCCGGGGAGCTGTTTTTT. It encodes CASSLDRAGELFF.

The sample holds many counts of this clonotype. This chain links TRBV4-1 with TRBJ2-7; D assignment may be TRBD1 or TRBD2 (6 bases each). The CDR3 is 16 residues long. V dropped 5 bases and J dropped 0 bases, with 17 bases sitting between them. CDR1 is MGHRA, CDR2 YSYEKL, per germline. The CDR3 protein is CASSLGGDLSSYEQYF. The CDR3 bases are TGCGCCAGCAGCTTGGGGGGCGACTTAAGCTCCTACGAGCAGTACTTC.

By proportion, this clonotype is medium-sized (0.01 to 0.1%). The V and J genes are TRBV2 and TRBJ1-2; 8 bases fit TRBD1. J gave up 4 bases and V 6 bases, and 10 bases lay outside the gene matches. Germline CDR1 reads SNHLY; CDR2 reads FYNNEI. The CDR3 totals 15 residues. CDR3 bases: TGTGCCAGCAGCGGCCAGGGGGCGCAGGCCTATGGCTACACCTTC. It is translated as CASSGQGAQAYGYTF.

The chain combines TRBV7-8 with TRBJ2-5, with D unclear. The CDR3 loop spans 17 amino acids. CDR1 and CDR2 from the germline V gene are SGHVS and FQNEAQ. The ends were cut back, 5 bases at V and 2 bases at J, with 21 bases in the middle. Here the CDR3 reads CASSPSIPHQKQETQYF. For the CDR3, the DNA is TGTGCCAGCAGCCCCTCGATCCCTCACCAAAAACAAGAGACCCAGTACTTC.

The sample holds many counts of this clonotype. J is TRBJ1-1 and V is TRBV7-2; D is unclear. The V gene's germline CDR1 is SGHTA and CDR2 FQGNSA. Trimming took 3 bases from V and 2 from J, leaving 7 bases between them. The CDR3 consists of 13 residues. The CDR3 bases are TGTGCCAGCAGCTTTCCGCTCAACACTGAAGCTTTCTTT. Amino acids: CASSFPLNTEAFF. The full variable domain, with the rest looked up from reference TRBV7-2 and TRBJ1-1, is GAGVSQSPSNKVTEKGKDVELRCDPISGHTALYWYRQSLGQGLEFLIYFQGNSAPDKSGLPSDRFSAERTGGSVSTLTIQRTQQEDSAVYLCASSFPLNTEAFFGQGTRLTVV.

The chain employs TRBV10-3 and TRBJ1-4; the D is unclear. CDR3 length equals 13 residues. The ends were cut back, 6 bases at V and 7 bases at J, with 12 bases in the middle. Germline CDR1 is ENHRY and CDR2 is SYGVKD. The CDR3 protein is CAIRASEGEKLFF. The CDR3 DNA reads as TGTGCCATCAGGGCCTCGGAGGGTGAAAAACTGTTTTTT.

This clonotype was counted many times. The chain recombines TRBV11-1 with TRBJ2-3; tentative D call: TRBD2 (6 bases). CDR1 and CDR2 from the germline V gene are SGHAT and FQDESV (reference sequence). The CDR3 spans 15 residues. Trimming removed 3 bases from V and 1 base from J, with 11 bases in between. DNA for the CDR3: TGTGCCAGCAGCTTCCGCGGGGCCCGCACAGATACGCAGTATTTT. Protein sequence: CASSFRGARTDTQYF.

The chain carries TRBV7-2 and TRBJ1-6; D uncertain. Germline CDR1 reads SGHTA; CDR2 reads FQGNSA. The CDR3 length is 12 residues. Deletions cut 1 base from V and 13 bases from J, with 8 bases between. CDR3 sequence: CASSLDTRPLHF. The CDR3 nucleotides read TGTGCCAGCAGCTTAGATACTCGGCCCCTCCACTTT.

This clonotype was counted once. The V call is TRBV5-6, the J call TRBJ2-5; 13 bases align to TRBD2. The CDR3 runs to 16 residues. J lost 1 base, V lost 2 bases, and 2 bases had no gene match. Germline CDR1 SGHDT, CDR2 YYEEEE. Here the CDR3 reads CASSLGLAGVQETQYF. The CDR3 DNA reads as TGTGCCAGCAGCTTAGGACTAGCGGGGGTCCAAGAGACCCAGTACTTC.

The gene calls are TRBV29-1 and TRBJ2-6; TRBD1 matches 11 bases. CDR1 and CDR2 (germline): SQVTM, ANQGSEA. V lost 3 bases and J lost 1; bases outside the gene matches: 2. The CDR3 totals 16 residues. The CDR3 DNA is TGCAGCGTTGAGGGGACAGGGGGGTCTGGGGCCAACGTCCTGACTTTC. It encodes CSVEGTGGSGANVLTF. Based on the CDR3 plus reference TRBV29-1 and TRBJ2-6, the full variable domain is SAVISQKPSRDICQRGTSLTIQCQVDSQVTMMFWYRQQPGQSLTLIATANQGSEATYESGFVIDKFPISRPNLTFSTLTVSNMSPEDSSIYLCSVEGTGGSGANVLTFGAGSRLTVL.

The gene calls are TRBV2 and TRBJ1-2, with D unclear. The CDR3 contains 13 residues. The V gene's germline CDR1 is SNHLY and CDR2 FYNNEI. The germline V and J ends were trimmed by 4 bases and 6 bases, with 12 bases remaining between them. The DNA for the CDR3 is TGTGCCAGCAGTGGACTATCCTACAATGGCTACACCTTC. Its protein product is CASSGLSYNGYTF. Variable domain in full (rest from reference TRBV2 and TRBJ1-2): EPEVTQTPSHQVTQMGQEVILRCVPISNHLYFYWYRQILGQKVEFLVSFYNNEISEKSEIFDDQFSVERPDGSNFTLKIRSTKLEDSAMYFCASSGLSYNGYTFGSGTRLTVV.

This chain joins TRBV5-1 and TRBJ2-5; D not certain. V was trimmed by 4 bases and J by 0 bases, leaving 13 bases between them. The germline V gene has CDR1 SGHRS and CDR2 YFSETQ. CDR3 length: 15 amino acids. CDR3 nucleotides: TGCGCCAGCAGCGCGACACCTACGTACCAAGAGACCCAGTACTTC. Encoded protein: CASSATPTYQETQYF.

The V call is TRBV10-2, the J call TRBJ2-3; 9 bases fit TRBD2. The CDR3 extends over 15 amino acids. The V gene end was trimmed by 2 bases and the J gene end by 2 bases; junction bases not matched to a gene: 2. Germline V lookup: CDR1 WSHSY, CDR2 SAAADI. This chain's CDR3 is CASSETSGYTDTQYF. The CDR3, as DNA: TGCGCCAGCAGTGAGACTAGCGGGTACACAGATACGCAGTATTTT.

By frequency in the sample, this clonotype is medium-sized (0.01 to 0.1%). The J gene is TRBJ2-2, the V gene TRBV10-3; TRBD1 agrees at 8 bases. Germline assignment: CDR1 ENHRY and CDR2 SYGVKD. V dropped 4 bases and J dropped 1; count of bases not matched to a gene: 2. The CDR3 runs 15 residues. The CDR3 spells CAISGDRMNTGELFF. In nucleotides, the CDR3 is TGTGCCATCAGTGGGGACAGGATGAACACCGGGGAGCTGTTTTTT.

The rearrangement links TRBV19 to TRBJ1-5, with D tentatively TRBD1 (6 bases). V was cut by 5 bases and J by 10 bases, with 12 bases left in between. Germline V gene data show CDR1 as LNHDA and CDR2 as SQIVND (reference sequence). This CDR3 contains 12 residues. The CDR3 loop is CASSPRGGPQHF. For the CDR3, the DNA is TGTGCCAGTAGTCCCAGGGGTGGACCCCAGCATTTT.

This clonotype occurred many times. The chain combines TRBV20-1 with TRBJ2-1, with 10 bases lining up with TRBD2. Germline lookup yields CDR1 DFQATT and CDR2 SNEGSKA (reference sequence). CDR3 length equals 16 residues. V was clipped by 0 bases and J by 3 bases; unmatched bases: 5. The CDR3 coding sequence is TGCAGTGCTAGAGACGCACTAGCGGGACTCTACAATGAGCAGTTCTTC. It yields the protein CSARDALAGLYNEQFF.